The 16 T cell receptor beta chains presented below share a single source sample, sequenced in a study of vaccination and CD4 T cells after COVID-19. Treatment here: roughly 10-day PBMC culture with coronavirus spike peptide pools or control peptides (ViraFEST assay). These receptors are not linked to any known antigen. Cultured CD4+ T-cell DNA underwent Oncomine TCR Beta short-read sequencing. From the PCR reads, TCRdb called clonotypes with MiXCR, one entry per CDR3 protein. This sample has about 20,000 distinct CDR3 sequences, with about 56% found just once. The material sequenced was CD4+ T cells from blood, cultured in vitro, taken before SARS-CoV-2 vaccination. The receptor set was obtained from a human donor who had recovered from COVID-19.

The chain combines TRBV7-8 with TRBJ1-1; no reliable D call. This CDR3 has 13 amino acids. Germline V gene lookup returns CDR1 SGHVS and CDR2 FQNEAQ. V gave up 5 bases and J gave up 1 base, with 8 bases separating them. CDR3 DNA: TGTGCCAGCAGCCTCACAGAGAACACTGAAGCTTTCTTT. This encodes CASSLTENTEAFF.

The genes are TRBV19 and TRBJ2-1; unclear D gene. CDR3 size: 13 residues. The V end was cut by 6 bases, the J end by 10 bases, with 16 bases between. CDR1 is LNHDA, CDR2 SQIVND, per germline (reference sequence). DNA of the CDR3: TGTGCCAGTAGCCCTAATTTGAGGAAAGAGCAGTTCTTC. Translated, it gives CASSPNLRKEQFF.

J is TRBJ2-7 and V is TRBV7-9; 13 bases match TRBD2. CDR1 and CDR2 from the germline V gene are SEHNR and FQNEAQ (reference sequence). Losses at the gene ends were 5 bases for V and 1 base for J; bases not matched to a gene: 11. CDR3 length: 18 residues. CDR3 sequence: CASSALAGGPEGSYEQYF. In DNA form, the CDR3 reads TGTGCCAGCAGCGCACTAGCGGGAGGGCCTGAGGGGTCCTACGAGCAGTACTTC.

This clonotype was seen a handful of times. Written as DNA, the CDR3 is TGTGCCACCAGCAGAGAATCGTTGGATAGCAATCAGCCCCAGCATTTT. Translating it yields CATSRESLDSNQPQHF. The J gene is TRBJ1-5, the V gene TRBV15; no clear D gene. Trimming cost V 0 bases and J 0 bases, with 9 bases left between them. Germline V gene sequence: CDR1 LNHNV, CDR2 YYDKDF (reference sequence). The CDR3 covers 16 residues.

This clonotype was seen only a few times. The V and J genes are TRBV6-1 and TRBJ2-3; TRBD2 matches 7 bases. The germline CDR1 and CDR2 sequences are MNHNS and SASEGT. The trim removed 5 bases at V and 3 bases at J, leaving 2 bases unmatched. The CDR3 sequence is 13 residues long. This chain's CDR3 is CASSTRGTDTQYF. The CDR3 DNA reads TGTGCCAGCAGTACGCGGGGGACAGATACGCAGTATTTT.

This rearrangement joins TRBV28 to TRBJ2-7; D is possibly TRBD1 or TRBD2 (5 bases each). The germline CDR1 and CDR2 sequences are MDHEN and SYDVKM. V was shortened by 6 bases and J by 6 bases, with 15 bases between the two germline ends. CDR3 length: 13 residues. CDR3 in DNA: TGTGCCAGCAGCCCCAGACGAGGGGTCGAGCAGTACTTC. Encoded protein: CASSPRRGVEQYF.

The chain carries TRBV11-2 and TRBJ1-2; D gene ambiguous. The CDR3 is 12 amino acids. The V and J ends lost 3 bases and 8 bases respectively, with 10 bases between them. Germline V gives CDR1 SGHAT, CDR2 FQNNGV. CDR3 bases: TGTGCCAGCAGCTTTCGGCCGGGAGGCTACACCTTC. Amino acids: CASSFRPGGYTF.

The rearrangement uses TRBV7-9 and TRBJ2-5; 13 bases match TRBD2. The CDR3 consists of 17 residues. Per germline, CDR1 SEHNR and CDR2 FQNEAQ (reference sequence). V was clipped by 5 bases and J by 4 bases; unmatched bases: 10. The DNA of the CDR3 is TGTGCCAGCAGCCAAGGACTAGCGGGAGTCCTTGGAGAGACCCAGTACTTC. Translated: CASSQGLAGVLGETQYF.

The chain joins TRBV6-1 to TRBJ1-5; 9 bases agree with TRBD1. This CDR3 has 16 residues. V gave up 6 bases and J gave up 1 base; unmatched junction bases: 7. Germline values: CDR1 MNHNS, CDR2 SASEGT. The CDR3 protein is CASRPTGGISNQPQHF. CDR3 coding DNA: TGTGCCAGCAGACCTACAGGGGGCATCAGCAATCAGCCCCAGCATTTT.

This chain uses TRBV12-3 or TRBV12-4 with TRBJ2-2; 10 bases agree with TRBD1. V lost 6 bases and J lost 7; bases outside the gene matches: 8. This CDR3 region has 15 residues. For the CDR3, the DNA is TGTGCCAGCAGCCCTGACAGGGGGCGTATCGGGGAGCTGTTTTTT. Its translation is CASSPDRGRIGELFF.

The rearrangement links TRBV14 to TRBJ2-7, with TRBD1 as a possible D gene (6 bases). Germline V gives CDR1 SGHDN, CDR2 FVKESK. The CDR3 runs 12 residues. The V and J ends lost 4 bases and 4 bases respectively, with 8 bases between them. The CDR3 DNA reads as TGTGCCAGCAGCCGGACAGAGTACGAGCAGTACTTC. The encoded protein is CASSRTEYEQYF.

This sequence joins TRBV7-2 and TRBJ2-5, with TRBD1 as a possible D gene (6 bases). CDR1 SGHTA and CDR2 FQGNSA come from the germline V gene. Trimming removed 6 bases at V and 0 bases at J, with 20 bases between. CDR3 length: 17 residues. CDR3 bases: TGTGCCAGCAGACCGAACAGGGCGTTAACCAACCAAGAGACCCAGTACTTC. It translates to CASRPNRALTNQETQYF.

The V call is TRBV6-5, the J call TRBJ2-5; the match to TRBD2 covers 12 bases. Germline V gene lookup returns CDR1 MNHEY and CDR2 SVGAGI. V lost 2 bases and J lost 5; bases outside the gene matches: 3. CDR3 size: 15 residues. CDR3 DNA: TGTGCCAGCAGTTACCGGACTAGCGGGATTGAGACCCAGTACTTC. Encoded protein: CASSYRTSGIETQYF.

V is TRBV7-2 and J is TRBJ2-5; D is possibly TRBD1 or TRBD2 (5 bases each). This CDR3 is 15 amino acids long. Germline CDR1 and CDR2: SGHTA and FQGNSA. Trimming removed 2 bases at V and 2 bases at J, with 12 bases between. This CDR3 reads CASSLMVGPQETQYF. In DNA form, the CDR3 reads TGTGCCAGCAGCTTAATGGTGGGACCGCAAGAGACCCAGTACTTC.

This chain links TRBV7-9 with TRBJ2-5, with 9 bases aligning to TRBD1. The CDR3 runs 16 residues. Germline V gene lookup returns CDR1 SEHNR and CDR2 FQNEAQ (reference sequence). The V gene end was trimmed by 3 bases and the J gene end by 0 bases; junction bases not matched to a gene: 5. The CDR3 region has the DNA TGTGCCAGCAGCTTTTCGACAGGGGGGTACCAAGAGACCCAGTACTTC. The encoded protein is CASSFSTGGYQETQYF. Variable domain in full (rest from reference TRBV7-9 and TRBJ2-5): DTGVSQNPRHKITKRGQNVTFRCDPISEHNRLYWYRQTLGQGPEFLTYFQNEAQLEKSRLLSDRFSAERPKGSFSTLEIQRTEQGDSAMYLCASSFSTGGYQETQYFGPGTRLLVL.

The chain uses TRBV7-9 and TRBJ2-3; D ambiguous. Germline CDR1 is SEHNR and CDR2 is FQNEAQ (reference sequence). The V end lost 4 bases, the J end lost 2 bases, and 13 bases lay between the germline ends. The CDR3 covers 15 residues. CDR3 region: CASSSATGYTDTQYF. The CDR3 bases are TGTGCCAGCAGCTCCGCGACTGGCTACACAGATACGCAGTATTTT. Filled out from reference TRBV7-9 and TRBJ2-3, the complete variable domain reads DTGVSQNPRHKITKRGQNVTFRCDPISEHNRLYWYRQTLGQGPEFLTYFQNEAQLEKSRLLSDRFSAERPKGSFSTLEIQRTEQGDSAMYLCASSSATGYTDTQYFGPGTRLTVL.